What follows are 32 T cell receptor beta chains derived from one specimen sequenced in a study of T cells after yellow fever vaccination (dated by TCRdb to about 2019). The protocol used for the library was 5' RACE. Sequencer: Illumina NovaSeq 6000. Starting from the raw public reads, TCRdb applied fastp trimming at Q25, assembled clones with MiXCR and retained in-frame beta chains. Every CDR3 protein is listed once, alongside the most common genes and DNA of its rows. This sample is represented by some 340,000 distinct CDR3 sequences; about 10% of them were singletons. The ten largest clonotypes hold under 4% of the sample. The meaning of the sample's treatment or condition label: live attenuated yellow fever vaccine strain. Material: CD4+ T cells sorted from PBMCs, obtained 45 days after the yellow fever booster vaccination. The source of these receptors is a man aged 18 to 30 who received the YFV17D yellow fever vaccine.

The table lists this clonotype with a few counts. This chain uses TRBV28 with TRBJ2-3; 9 bases align to TRBD1. Germline trimming cut 5 bases from V and 6 bases from J; bases unmatched to any gene: 12. Germline CDR1 MDHEN, CDR2 SYDVKM. The CDR3 runs 16 residues. CDR3 residues: CASSPLQGATFDTQYF. The CDR3 nucleotides are TGTGCCAGCAGTCCTTTACAGGGGGCAACATTTGATACGCAGTATTTT. Full variable domain (remainder filled in from reference TRBV28 and TRBJ2-3): DVKVTQSSRYLVKRTGEKVFLECVQDMDHENMFWYRQDPGLGLRLIYFSYDVKMKEKGDIPEGYSVSREKKERFSLILESASTNQTSMYLCASSPLQGATFDTQYFGPGTRLTVL.

The chain recombines TRBV5-5 with TRBJ2-5; D is possibly TRBD2 (7 bases). Germline CDR1 SGHKS, CDR2 YYEKEE (reference sequence). The CDR3 has 16 amino acids. V dropped 1 base and J dropped 1 base, with 14 bases sitting between them. The CDR3 DNA reads TGTGCCAGCAGCTTGCTCGTAGGGGGGGCCCAAGAGACCCAGTACTTC. It yields the protein CASSLLVGGAQETQYF. Together with reference TRBV5-5 and TRBJ2-5, the CDR3 gives the full variable domain: DAGVTQSPTHLIKTRGQQVTLRCSPISGHKSVSWYQQVLGQGPQFIFQYYEKEERGRGNFPDRFSARQFPNYSSELNVNALLLGDSALYLCASSLLVGGAQETQYFGPGTRLLVL.

This clonotype was picked up many times. V gene TRBV5-1 combines with J gene TRBJ2-5, with D hard to call. CDR3 size: 13 residues. Trimming removed 0 bases at V and 5 bases at J, with 8 bases between. Germline values: CDR1 SGHRS, CDR2 YFSETQ. The DNA of the CDR3 is TGCGCCAGCAGCTTGGCGGTCGGGGAGACCCAGTACTTC. Amino acids: CASSLAVGETQYF. Supplemented by reference TRBV5-1 and TRBJ2-5, the full variable domain reads KAGVTQTPRYLIKTRGQQVTLSCSPISGHRSVSWYQQTPGQGLQFLFEYFSETQRNKGNFPGRFSGRQFSNSRSEMNVSTLELGDSALYLCASSLAVGETQYFGPGTRLLVL.

The chain combines TRBV4-2 with TRBJ1-3; D is ambiguous. V gave up 4 bases and J gave up 0 bases, with 7 bases separating them. The CDR3 is 14 residues long. CDR1 is LGHNA, CDR2 YNFKEQ, per germline. CDR3: CASSPTYSGNTIYF. CDR3 in DNA: TGTGCCAGCAGCCCTACCTACTCTGGAAACACCATATATTTT.

The chain combines TRBV12-3 or TRBV12-4 with TRBJ1-6; D may be TRBD1 (5 bases). The germline V and J ends were trimmed by 5 bases and 12 bases, with 14 bases remaining between them. This CDR3 contains 13 residues. The CDR3 DNA is TGTGCCAGCAGTATGATGGGACCGGGACCCCTCCACTTT. This encodes CASSMMGPGPLHF.

This clonotype was seen only a few times. J is TRBJ2-1 and V is TRBV9; TRBD2 is a possible D gene (6 bases). Germline CDR1 SGDLS, CDR2 YYNGEE. Trimming took 0 bases from V and 12 from J, leaving 16 bases between them. The CDR3 runs to 14 residues. The CDR3 protein is CASSVVGGTVAQFF. In DNA, the CDR3 is TGTGCCAGCAGCGTAGTGGGGGGAACGGTGGCGCAGTTCTTC.

CDR3 loop: CASRIRDRERGETQYF. In DNA, the CDR3 is TGTGCAAGTCGCATCCGGGACAGGGAGAGAGGAGAGACCCAGTACTTC. This sequence joins TRBV12-2 and TRBJ2-5; the DNA was not compared with TRBD1, the D call given in the table. TRBV12-2 is termed a pseudogene. CDR3 length: 16 residues.

In its sample, this clonotype was seen a few times. The chain has TRBV7-3 and TRBJ2-2; D perhaps matches TRBD1 (5 bases). Trimming took off 6 bases at V and 4 bases at J, with 12 bases between the two ends. This CDR3 spans 14 amino acids. From germline, CDR1 is SGHTA and CDR2 FQGTGA. The DNA of the CDR3 is TGTGCCAGCAGGCCGGACATCGGCACCGGGGAGCTGTTTTTT. Translation: CASRPDIGTGELFF.

This sequence joins TRBV7-2 and TRBJ1-2; D gene ambiguous. Trimming took 5 bases from V and 3 from J, leaving 10 bases between them. This CDR3 is built from 13 residues. Germline assignment: CDR1 SGHTA and CDR2 FQGNSA. The DNA of the CDR3 is TGTGCCAGCAGCCCCCCTGGGGACTATGGCTACACCTTC. Its protein is CASSPPGDYGYTF.

This clonotype came up a few times. The rearrangement joins TRBV6-2 or TRBV6-3 to TRBJ1-5; 8 bases line up with TRBD1. With V trimmed by 5 bases and J by 3 bases, 9 bases remained unmatched. Looked up from germline, CDR1 is MNHEY and CDR2 is SVGEGT. The length of the CDR3 is 16 residues. The CDR3 loop reads CASSDPGQAINQPQHF. CDR3 sequence (DNA): TGTGCCAGCAGTGACCCGGGACAGGCAATCAATCAGCCCCAGCATTTT.

This clonotype has more than one count but fewer than ten. The chain recombines TRBV6-2 or TRBV6-3 with TRBJ2-3, with 9 bases lining up with TRBD2. Germline-derived CDR1 and CDR2 are MNHEY and SVGEGT. The CDR3 is made up of 18 amino acids. With V trimmed by 4 bases and J by 2 bases, 13 bases remained unmatched. This chain's CDR3 is CASSFPHEAGGFTDTQYF. The CDR3 DNA sequence: TGTGCCAGCAGTTTTCCCCATGAAGCGGGGGGCTTCACAGATACGCAGTATTTT.

The chain joins TRBV6-5 to TRBJ2-3; 9 positions match TRBD1. CDR1 is MNHEY and CDR2 is SVGAGI in the germline V gene. With V trimmed by 8 bases and J by 1 base, 13 bases remained unmatched. This CDR3 region has 17 residues. CDR3: CASCRQGVTFGTDTQYF. The CDR3 DNA follows: TGTGCCAGCTGCCGACAGGGGGTGACGTTCGGCACAGATACGCAGTATTTT.

The table lists this clonotype with a few counts. This chain joins TRBV9 and TRBJ2-1; 9 bases fit TRBD1. Trimming cost V 4 bases and J 8 bases; bases outside gene matches: 10. The CDR3 contains 15 residues. From germline, CDR1 is SGDLS and CDR2 YYNGEE. The CDR3 loop reads CASSYSGTGKYEQFF. In DNA, the CDR3 is TGTGCCAGCAGCTATTCCGGGACAGGGAAGTATGAGCAGTTCTTC. The full variable domain, completed using reference TRBV9 and TRBJ2-1, is DSGVTQTPKHLITATGQRVTLRCSPRSGDLSVYWYQQSLDQGLQFLIQYYNGEERAKGNILERFSAQQFPDLHSELNLSSLELGDSALYFCASSYSGTGKYEQFFGPGTRLTVL.

This chain joins TRBV23-1 and TRBJ2-5; possible D gene TRBD1, 5 bases. TRBV23-1 is assigned to the ORF class and has an uncertain function. This CDR3 is built from 14 residues. Trimming pared 3 bases from V and 0 bases from J, leaving 8 bases between. The CDR3 protein is CASSQDKYQETQYF. The CDR3, as DNA: TGCGCCAGCAGTCAGGACAAGTACCAAGAGACCCAGTACTTC.

This clonotype was seen ten or more times. The V gene is TRBV5-1, the J gene TRBJ2-3; weak D call: TRBD2 (6 bases). Trimming pared 4 bases from V and 2 bases from J, leaving 11 bases between. From germline, CDR1 is SGHRS and CDR2 YFSETQ. The CDR3 runs to 14 residues. The CDR3, as DNA: TGCGCCAGCAGCATCGGACTACCCACAGATACGCAGTATTTT. As protein: CASSIGLPTDTQYF.

This clonotype has a handful of counts. The J gene is TRBJ2-3, the V gene TRBV7-3, with D perhaps being TRBD1 or TRBD2 (5 bases each). CDR3 length equals 14 residues. With 5 bases removed from V and 2 bases from J, the gap between germline ends came to 11 bases. Germline CDR1 is SGHTA and CDR2 is FQGTGA. Here the CDR3 reads CASSPGAATDTQYF. CDR3 sequence (DNA): TGTGCCAGCAGCCCCGGGGCGGCCACAGATACGCAGTATTTT.

At least ten counts were recorded for this clonotype. This chain uses TRBV4-3 with TRBJ1-3; D gene ambiguous. The length of the CDR3 is 18 residues. V lost 0 bases to trimming and J lost 4 bases, with 19 bases between them. Germline CDR1 LGHNA, CDR2 YSLEER. CDR3 coding DNA: TGCGCCAGCAGCCAAGATCTGGGCCAGGCTTTAGTCGGAAACACCATATATTTT. It specifies CASSQDLGQALVGNTIYF.

This chain uses TRBV28 with TRBJ1-2; 7 bases agree with TRBD1. The CDR3 has 15 amino acids. J gave up 3 bases and V 6 bases, and 10 bases lay outside the gene matches. The germline V gene encodes CDR1 MDHEN and CDR2 SYDVKM. CDR3 DNA: TGTGCCAGCAGGGACCGGGACAGCTTCCACTATGGCTACACCTTC. It yields the protein CASRDRDSFHYGYTF.

With regard to this clonotype: As the CDR3 is not closed by the conserved phenylalanine or tryptophan, this likely results from a read error. The CDR3 DNA reads as TGCGCCAGCAGCTGGGCCGGGACAGGGGGTGCCGGGGAGCTGTTTTTA. Residues: CASSWAGTGGAGELFL. The chain uses TRBV5-1 and TRBJ2-2; 11 nucleotides line up with TRBD1. Germline values: CDR1 SGHRS, CDR2 YFSETQ. V shed 3 bases, J shed 6 bases, and the junction held 7 bases outside the gene matches. The CDR3 is 16 residues long.

For the CDR3, the DNA is TGTGCCAGCTCACCGGAACTAAACCGCTACACCTTC. It translates to CASSPELNRYTF. The chain joins TRBV18 to TRBJ1-2; D not resolved. CDR1 and CDR2 (germline): KGHSH, LQKENI. The CDR3 runs to 12 residues. Trimming stripped 3 bases from V and 9 bases from J, with 11 bases between.

Concerning this clonotype: The junction departs from the called germline gene at one end, perhaps through a read error. This chain uses TRBV4-3 with TRBJ2-5; a possible D gene is TRBD1 (5 bases). CDR3 size: 14 residues. CDR1 is LGHNA, CDR2 YSLEER, per germline. The CDR3 here is CASSPQVSQEAQYF. CDR3 DNA sequence: TGCGCCAGCAGCCCACAGGTTAGCCAAGAGGCCCAGTACTTC.

The rearrangement joins TRBV10-3 to TRBJ2-2; D unresolved. V was trimmed by 2 bases and J by 0 bases, leaving 10 bases between them. CDR3 length equals 16 residues. CDR1 and CDR2 (germline): ENHRY, SYGVKD. The CDR3 coding sequence is TGTGCCATCAGTGAGCTGGGCAACGCGAACACCGGGGAGCTGTTTTTT. As protein: CAISELGNANTGELFF.

This clonotype turned up a few times. CDR3 amino acids: CASSFLGSTEAFF. The CDR3 DNA sequence: TGTGCCAGCAGTTTTCTTGGGAGCACTGAAGCTTTCTTT. J is TRBJ1-1 and V is TRBV12-3 or TRBV12-4; D not resolved. V was trimmed by 3 bases and J by 4 bases, leaving 9 bases between them. This CDR3 comprises 13 residues.

This clonotype was detected a few times. V and J are TRBV7-2 and TRBJ2-1, with D perhaps matching TRBD2 (6 bases). CDR3 length: 16 residues. V was shortened by 2 bases and J by 2 bases, with 13 bases between the two germline ends. From germline, CDR1 is SGHTA and CDR2 FQGNSA. CDR3 sequence reads: CASSLNRGTPYNEQFF. The DNA for the CDR3 is TGTGCCAGCAGCTTAAACCGGGGGACTCCCTACAATGAGCAGTTCTTC.

This clonotype was counted only a few times. The J gene is TRBJ2-3, the V gene TRBV10-3, with 10 bases identical to TRBD2. Trimming removed 6 bases from V and 3 bases from J; junction bases left unmatched: 3. The CDR3 is 14 amino acids. Germline values: CDR1 ENHRY, CDR2 SYGVKD. CDR3 in amino acids: CAIRRAGGTDTQYF. The CDR3 nucleotides read TGTGCCATCAGAAGAGCGGGGGGGACAGATACGCAGTATTTT.

The chain is built from TRBV24-1 and TRBJ2-3, with TRBD1 as a possible D gene (6 bases). The CDR3 spans 19 residues. Germline CDR1 KGHDR, CDR2 SFDVKD. Between the trimmed V and J ends, which lost 3 bases and 7 bases, there was a span of 28 bases. The CDR3 DNA reads TGTGCCACCAGTGATAACCCCTACGGACAGCAGAGGTCCTGGAATACGCAGTATTTT. Translation: CATSDNPYGQQRSWNTQYF.

This clonotype was observed a handful of times. The chain joins TRBV7-2 to TRBJ2-5, with 9 bases aligning to TRBD1. Germline CDR1 SGHTA, CDR2 FQGNSA. V dropped 2 bases and J dropped 5; count of bases not matched to a gene: 6. This CDR3 is built from 15 residues. The CDR3 is CASSLRTGGPETQYF. The CDR3 nucleotides read TGTGCCAGCAGCTTAAGAACAGGGGGCCCGGAGACCCAGTACTTC.

This chain joins TRBV20-1 and TRBJ2-3; D is perhaps TRBD1 or TRBD2 (6 bases each). This CDR3 has 15 residues. V shed 1 base and J shed 0 bases, with 11 bases lying between them. CDR1 and CDR2 (germline): DFQATT, SNEGSKA (reference sequence). The CDR3 nucleotides are TGCAGTGCTAGAGGGGGGGCAGGTAGCACAGATACGCAGTATTTT. Amino acids: CSARGGAGSTDTQYF.

About this clonotype: A junction boundary mismatches the germline segment, possibly from a read error. The V call is TRBV18, the J call TRBJ2-2; 7 nucleotides match TRBD1. This CDR3 has 15 amino acids. Germline V gene lookup returns CDR1 KGHSH and CDR2 LQKENI. CDR3: CASSSPGQNSGELFF. CDR3 sequence (DNA): TGTGCCAGCTCATCCCCGGGACAGAACTCCGGGGAGCTGTTTTTT.

This clonotype was observed a handful of times. This rearrangement joins TRBV29-1 to TRBJ1-2; the D is unclear. V lost 7 bases and J 1 base, leaving 10 bases between the germline ends. This CDR3 is built from 12 residues. Germline CDR1 and CDR2: SQVTM and ANQGSEA. DNA of the CDR3: TGCAGCGGCAAAGTGGGTAACTATGGCTACACCTTC. This gives the protein CSGKVGNYGYTF.

This clonotype turned up a few times. A much larger clone lies a single base off, so this may be a read error. This chain links TRBV5-1 with TRBJ2-3; no firm D call. CDR3 size: 13 residues. Germline V lookup: CDR1 SGHRS, CDR2 YFSETQ. V lost 0 bases, J lost 2 bases, and 4 bases lay in between. The CDR3 here is CASSLGLTDTQYF. The CDR3 DNA reads as TGCGCCAGCAGCTTGGGTCTCACAGATACGCAGTATTTT.

The rearrangement joins TRBV4-3 to TRBJ1-1; 7 bases line up with TRBD1. CDR3 length equals 15 residues. Germline CDR1 reads LGHNA; CDR2 reads YSLEER. Trimming removed 3 bases from V and 6 bases from J; junction bases left unmatched: 10. CDR3: CASSHFRTGTAEAFF. The DNA of the CDR3 is TGCGCCAGCAGCCACTTTAGGACAGGTACGGCTGAAGCTTTCTTT.